In its sample, the clone carrying this TCR beta chain was seen many times. Its cognate antigen is unknown. Germline CDR1 DFQATT, CDR2 SNEGSKA (reference sequence). This CDR3 is 15 amino acids long. With 6 bases clipped from V and 6 bases from J, the junction kept 7 bases outside the gene matches. This sample is part of a study of identical twins. Overall study findings and caveats: Part of the zero-insertion signal could reflect confounding by invariant MAIT and iNKT cells. Clonotypes of the beta chain that were abundant in cord blood carried fewer insertions (memory repertoires showed none).

Each CDR3 protein is one row after TCRdb ran MiXCR on the 5' RACE reads. The data show hundreds of thousands of distinct CDR3 sequences, 21% seen once. The data also belong to a second study, concerning T cells expressing NK-cell markers.

The V call is TRBV20-1, the J call TRBJ2-1, with 14 bases fitting TRBD2. Sequencing used PBMCs. This clonotype was sampled from a woman in her late teens or twenties in good health. CDR3 region: CSAGTSGRWGNEQFF. Written as DNA, the CDR3 is TGCAGTGCGGGGACTAGCGGGAGATGGGGCAATGAGCAGTTCTTC.